Presented here are 24 T cell receptor beta chains from one specimen sequenced in a study of CD8 T cells in Susac syndrome. The RNA, about 0.45 to 1 ug, was put through reverse transcription using random hexamers. TCRdb reprocessed the immunoSEQ multiplex PCR reads with MiXCR, giving one entry per CDR3 protein. The repertoire holds about 160,000 distinct CDR3 sequences, with approximately 94% as singletons. The sequenced material came from CD4+ T cells from PBMCs. Receptors were obtained from a human donor with multiple sclerosis.

The J gene is TRBJ1-1, the V gene TRBV5-1; tentative D call: TRBD1 (5 bases). The length of the CDR3 is 16 residues. V was pared by 0 bases and J by 0 bases, with 12 bases between. CDR1 SGHRS and CDR2 YFSETQ come from the germline V gene. DNA of the CDR3: TGCGCCAGCAGCTTGGTGGGGGGGAGCCTGAACACTGAAGCTTTCTTT. As protein: CASSLVGGSLNTEAFF.

The chain couples TRBV29-1 to TRBJ2-1; D is perhaps TRBD2 (6 bases). V was cut by 6 bases and J by 6 bases, with 21 bases left in between. This CDR3 has 15 residues. Per the germline V gene, CDR1 is SQVTM and CDR2 is ANQGSEA. The CDR3 is CSVEMVDTAGNEQFF. The CDR3 nucleotides read TGCAGCGTCGAAATGGTGGACACAGCGGGCAATGAGCAGTTCTTC.

This chain connects TRBV7-2 to TRBJ2-1; no clear D gene. The CDR3 is 17 residues long. Trimming shortened V by 1 base and J by 6 bases, and 19 bases separated the two germline ends. CDR1 is SGHTA, CDR2 FQGNSA, per germline. CDR3 sequence: CASSLGGWAHKGNEQFF. Here the CDR3 DNA reads TGTGCCAGCAGCTTAGGGGGATGGGCCCACAAGGGCAATGAGCAGTTCTTC.

The chain joins TRBV11-3 to TRBJ2-1, with 13 positions matching TRBD2. CDR1 SGHNT and CDR2 YENEEA come from the germline V gene. This CDR3 is built from 15 residues. J gave up 9 bases and V 5 bases, and 7 bases lay outside the gene matches. The CDR3 nucleotides are TGTGCCAGCAGCGTAGGACTAGCGGGAGCCCCTGAGCAGTTCTTC. Protein: CASSVGLAGAPEQFF.

This clonotype showed up just once. This CDR3 reads CAWSADGNNQPQHF. In DNA, the CDR3 is TGTGCCTGGAGCGCAGACGGTAACAATCAGCCCCAGCATTTT. The V and J genes are TRBV30 and TRBJ1-5; D not certain. CDR1 is GTSNPN and CDR2 is SVGIG in the germline V gene (reference sequence). The V end lost 3 bases, the J end lost 3 bases, and 12 bases lay between the germline ends. The CDR3 runs to 14 residues.

This rearrangement joins TRBV27 to TRBJ2-2; tentatively, D is TRBD1 (6 bases). Germline assignment: CDR1 MNHEY and CDR2 SMNVEV (reference sequence). Between the trimmed V and J ends, which lost 7 bases and 5 bases, there was a span of 11 bases. This CDR3 comprises 13 residues. Here the CDR3 reads CASNLQGTGELFF. As DNA, the CDR3 is TGTGCCAGCAACCTACAGGGTACCGGGGAGCTGTTTTTT.

The chain couples TRBV10-3 to TRBJ1-1; 7 nucleotides agree with TRBD1. The CDR3 consists of 14 residues. Germline loops: CDR1 ENHRY, CDR2 SYGVKD. J lost 3 bases, V lost 11 bases, and 12 bases had no gene match. The CDR3: CASAGGAPDTEAFF. In nucleotides, the CDR3 is TGTGCCTCTGCAGGGGGGGCGCCGGACACTGAAGCTTTCTTT.

The V and J genes are TRBV29-1 and TRBJ2-5; D is unresolved. The V and J ends lost 1 base and 6 bases respectively, with 12 bases between them. The length of the CDR3 is 13 residues. The germline gives CDR1 SQVTM, CDR2 ANQGSEA. This CDR3 reads CSVEGRQSQTQYF. The CDR3 nucleotides are TGCAGCGTTGAAGGTCGTCAGTCTCAGACCCAGTACTTC.

The chain links TRBV7-2 to TRBJ2-1; 7 bases align to TRBD2. Germline V gene sequence: CDR1 SGHTA, CDR2 FQGNSA. Losses at the gene ends were 4 bases for V and 8 bases for J; bases not matched to a gene: 8. This CDR3 is 14 amino acids long. The CDR3 reads CASSSYSGKDEQFF. CDR3 DNA: TGTGCCAGCAGCTCCTACAGCGGGAAGGATGAGCAGTTCTTC.

The rearrangement joins TRBV29-1 to TRBJ1-1, with a tentative D call TRBD1 (6 bases). The CDR3 runs 13 residues. CDR1 is SQVTM, CDR2 ANQGSEA, per germline. Trimming pared 2 bases from V and 3 bases from J, leaving 10 bases between. The CDR3 nucleotides are TGCAGCGTTGAATCGGGGGCGGACACTGAAGCTTTCTTT. Encoded protein: CSVESGADTEAFF.

The chain employs TRBV27 and TRBJ2-7; 9 nucleotides line up with TRBD2. Germline lookup yields CDR1 MNHEY and CDR2 SMNVEV (reference sequence). The CDR3 loop spans 14 amino acids. J lost 2 bases, V lost 3 bases, and 2 bases had no gene match. In nucleotides, the CDR3 is TGTGCCAGCAGTTTGACTAGCGGAGCCTACGAGCAGTACTTC. It yields the protein CASSLTSGAYEQYF.

V and J are TRBV20-1 and TRBJ1-5, with no clear D. Germline CDR1 and CDR2: DFQATT and SNEGSKA (reference sequence). The CDR3 runs 12 residues. Trimming left V 7 bases short and J 2 bases short, with 9 bases between. The CDR3 loop reads CSVRSGNQPQHF. In nucleotides, the CDR3 is TGCAGTGTAAGGTCCGGCAATCAGCCCCAGCATTTT.

The chain uses TRBV27 and TRBJ2-1; D remains ambiguous. CDR1 is MNHEY, CDR2 SMNVEV, per germline (reference sequence). The V end lost 5 bases, the J end lost 7 bases, and 15 bases lay between the germline ends. This CDR3 is 14 amino acids long. CDR3 DNA sequence: TGTGCCAGCAGTCCGCCTTTTCTAAGGAATGAGCAGTTCTTC. Translation: CASSPPFLRNEQFF.

The chain couples TRBV4-1 to TRBJ2-5; 12 bases are a match to TRBD2. Germline CDR1 MGHRA, CDR2 YSYEKL. V dropped 3 bases and J dropped 7; count of bases not matched to a gene: 21. The CDR3 runs 20 residues. CDR3 DNA: TGCGCCAGCAGCCATTCGGGAGGACTAGCGGGGCTACGACCGACAGGGACCCAGTACTTC. Protein sequence: CASSHSGGLAGLRPTGTQYF.

V gene TRBV25-1 combines with J gene TRBJ2-1, with D uncertain. Germline-derived CDR1 and CDR2 are MGHDK and SYGVNS. The CDR3 spans 12 residues. V lost 0 bases, J lost 3 bases, and 0 bases lay in between. CDR3 sequence reads: CASSEYYNEQFF. The CDR3 DNA reads TGTGCCAGCAGTGAATACTACAATGAGCAGTTCTTC.

The chain employs TRBV20-1 and TRBJ2-1; 8 nucleotides match TRBD2. V was pared by 4 bases and J by 4 bases, with 15 bases of the junction left unmatched. Looked up from germline, CDR1 is DFQATT and CDR2 is SNEGSKA (reference sequence). The CDR3 extends over 17 amino acids. The CDR3 here is CSATKPSGRPPYNEQFF. Here the CDR3 DNA reads TGCAGTGCTACTAAACCTAGCGGGCGGCCACCTTACAATGAGCAGTTCTTC.

This clonotype was found once. V gene TRBV19 combines with J gene TRBJ1-2, with D uncertain. The CDR3 has 14 residues. Per germline, CDR1 LNHDA and CDR2 SQIVND (reference sequence). Trimming took off 3 bases at V and 3 bases at J, with 11 bases between the two ends. The CDR3 DNA is TGTGCCAGTAGTATTTTGGGGTTCGACTATGGCTACACCTTC. It encodes CASSILGFDYGYTF.

This chain connects TRBV11-2 to TRBJ2-7, with D hard to call. V lost 4 bases and J 1 base, leaving 20 bases between the germline ends. This CDR3 comprises 17 residues. CDR1 is SGHAT and CDR2 is FQNNGV in the germline V gene. CDR3 protein: CASSSTVNPSLSYEQYF. The CDR3, as DNA: TGTGCCAGCAGCTCCACTGTGAACCCAAGCCTGTCCTACGAGCAGTACTTC.

The V gene is TRBV15, the J gene TRBJ1-3, with a weak D call TRBD1 (5 bases). This CDR3 is 13 amino acids long. Germline lookup yields CDR1 LNHNV and CDR2 YYDKDF (reference sequence). Trimming took off 3 bases at V and 4 bases at J, with 7 bases between the two ends. The chain's CDR3 is CATSSDRGNTIYF. The CDR3 region has the DNA TGTGCCACCAGCAGCGACAGAGGAAACACCATATATTTT.

The chain is built from TRBV30 and TRBJ1-1; D unresolved. Germline V gene data show CDR1 as GTSNPN and CDR2 as SVGIG (reference sequence). Trimming left V 6 bases short and J 2 bases short, with 10 bases between. The CDR3 is 12 residues long. CDR3 sequence: CACKGPNTEAFF. Written as DNA, the CDR3 is TGTGCCTGTAAGGGTCCCAACACTGAAGCTTTCTTT.

This chain links TRBV28 with TRBJ2-1; 8 bases fit TRBD2. There are 14 residues in the CDR3. Losses at the gene ends were 8 bases for V and 3 bases for J; bases not matched to a gene: 6. Germline loops: CDR1 MDHEN, CDR2 SYDVKM. The CDR3 coding sequence is TGTGCCAGCTGCGGACTAGCCCTCTACAATGAGCAGTTCTTC. Its translation: CASCGLALYNEQFF.

The V call is TRBV9, the J call TRBJ2-1; TRBD2 agrees at 12 bases. This CDR3 has 16 amino acids. Losses at the gene ends were 3 bases for V and 8 bases for J; bases not matched to a gene: 9. The V gene's germline CDR1 is SGDLS and CDR2 YYNGEE. The CDR3 DNA reads TGTGCCAGCAGCGCAAGAACTAGCGGGAGGAGGTATGAGCAGTTCTTC. Translating gives CASSARTSGRRYEQFF.

This chain joins TRBV6-5 and TRBJ2-5, with D maybe TRBD2 (5 bases). Between the trimmed V and J ends, which lost 7 bases and 2 bases, there was a span of 11 bases. CDR1 is MNHEY and CDR2 is SVGAGI in the germline V gene. The CDR3 sequence is 13 residues long. The CDR3 DNA is TGTGCCAGCACCCCAAGCGGACAAGAGACCCAGTACTTC. This translates into CASTPSGQETQYF.

The chain joins TRBV3-1 to TRBJ1-3; possibly TRBD1 for D (6 bases). V shed 4 bases and J shed 5 bases, with 9 bases lying between them. Germline V lookup: CDR1 LGHDT, CDR2 YNNKEL (reference sequence). The CDR3 has 13 residues. CDR3 loop: CASSPGQRNTIYF. CDR3 in DNA: TGTGCCAGCAGCCCCGGACAGCGAAACACCATATATTTT.